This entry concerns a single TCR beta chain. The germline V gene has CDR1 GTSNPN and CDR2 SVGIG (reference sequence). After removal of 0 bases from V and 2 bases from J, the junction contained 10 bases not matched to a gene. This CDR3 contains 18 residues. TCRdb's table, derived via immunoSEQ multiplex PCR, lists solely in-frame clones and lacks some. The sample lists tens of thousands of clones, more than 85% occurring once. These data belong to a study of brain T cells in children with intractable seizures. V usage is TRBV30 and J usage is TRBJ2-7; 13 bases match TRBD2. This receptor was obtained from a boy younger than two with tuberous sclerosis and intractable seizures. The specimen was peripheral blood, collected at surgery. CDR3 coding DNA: TGTGCCTGGAGTGTACGGGGCCCGGGACTAGCGGGACCCTACGAGCAGTACTTC. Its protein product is CAWSVRGPGLAGPYEQYF.